The 16 T cell receptor beta chains reported below all come from one sample, sequenced in a study of blood T cell repertoires in COVID-19. Assay used: immunoSEQ multiplex PCR; TCRdb lists only in-frame clones, some missing. The sample gives about 220,000 clones, around 87% of which show up once; around 2.8% is in the top ten. The sequenced sample consisted of peripheral blood. Every receptor here comes from a woman between 25 and 40 years old who had recovered from COVID-19.

The gene calls are TRBV5-1 and TRBJ2-3; 10 bases are a match to TRBD2. The trim removed 4 bases at V and 0 bases at J, leaving 5 bases unmatched. Germline values: CDR1 SGHRS, CDR2 YFSETQ. This CDR3 spans 16 amino acids. The CDR3 spells CASSTIAGGSTDTQYF. The CDR3 DNA sequence: TGCGCCAGCAGCACCATAGCGGGGGGAAGCACAGATACGCAGTATTTT.

The chain couples TRBV4-3 to TRBJ2-2; the D is unclear. This CDR3 has 16 amino acids. Germline CDR1 reads LGHNA; CDR2 reads YSLEER. With 0 bases removed from V and 0 bases from J, the gap between germline ends came to 8 bases. The CDR3 region is CASSQDRQANTGELFF. DNA for the CDR3: TGCGCCAGCAGCCAAGATCGTCAGGCGAACACCGGGGAGCTGTTTTTT.

This clone appeared a few times. The chain links TRBV6-5 to TRBJ1-2, with TRBD1 as a possible D gene (5 bases). Germline CDR1 is MNHEY and CDR2 is SVGAGI. The CDR3 consists of 13 residues. Trimming took 2 bases from V and 5 from J, leaving 9 bases between them. The CDR3 loop reads CASSYAGRYGYTF. DNA of the CDR3: TGTGCCAGCAGTTACGCAGGGCGATATGGCTACACCTTC.

This clone was recorded a few times. The chain recombines TRBV3-1 (or the pseudogene TRBV3-2) with TRBJ1-6; TRBD1 is a possible D gene (6 bases). Germline V gives CDR1 LGHDT, CDR2 YNNKEL (reference sequence). The CDR3 length is 14 residues. The V and J ends lost 7 bases and 10 bases respectively, with 17 bases between them. The CDR3 reads CASNAAGRGSPLHF. The DNA for the CDR3 is TGTGCCAGCAACGCGGCGGGGAGGGGGTCACCCCTCCACTTT.

The chain links TRBV27 to TRBJ1-1; D is ambiguous. The CDR3 length is 13 residues. With 3 bases removed from V and 1 base from J, the gap between germline ends came to 6 bases. Germline lookup yields CDR1 MNHEY and CDR2 SMNVEV (reference sequence). The CDR3 sequence: CASSFFRNTEAFF. The DNA for the CDR3 is TGTGCCAGCAGTTTTTTCCGGAACACTGAAGCTTTCTTT.

The genes are TRBV27 and TRBJ2-3; 9 bases agree with TRBD2. Germline V CDR1 and CDR2: MNHEY, SMNVEV (reference sequence). Losses at the gene ends were 0 bases for V and 5 bases for J; bases not matched to a gene: 12. The CDR3 totals 18 residues. This CDR3 is CASSLSRPGGGAEDTQYF. The CDR3 DNA follows: TGTGCCAGCAGTTTATCCCGGCCTGGCGGGGGGGCCGAAGATACGCAGTATTTT.

J is TRBJ2-3 and V is TRBV7-5; TRBD2 is the table's D call and was not checked against the DNA. TRBV7-5 is described as a pseudogene. This CDR3 has 17 amino acids. The CDR3: CVRSLEGLPRPPDTQYF. CDR3 sequence (DNA): TGTGTCAGAAGCTTAGAGGGACTACCGCGGCCCCCAGATACGCAGTATTTT.

The CDR3 DNA reads as TGTGCCAGCAGCCCCCGGACAGGGGGGGTCGAGCAGTACTTC. Its translation: CASSPRTGGVEQYF. The rearrangement links TRBV3-1 (or the pseudogene TRBV3-2) to TRBJ2-7; TRBD1 matches at 10 bases. Trimming removed 4 bases from V and 6 bases from J; junction bases left unmatched: 6. Germline lookup yields CDR1 LGHDT and CDR2 YNNKEL (reference sequence). The CDR3 consists of 14 residues.

The V and J genes are TRBV2 and TRBJ1-5; TRBD1 matches at 8 bases. The CDR3 runs to 14 residues. V shed 4 bases, J shed 4 bases, and the junction held 3 bases outside the gene matches. CDR1 and CDR2 (germline): SNHLY, FYNNEI. The CDR3 DNA follows: TGTGCCAGCAGTGGGGGACAGGAAAATCAGCCCCAGCATTTT. This gives the protein CASSGGQENQPQHF.

The V gene is TRBV18, the J gene TRBJ2-5; 7 bases line up with TRBD2. J gave up 5 bases and V 8 bases, and 14 bases lay outside the gene matches. The germline V gene has CDR1 KGHSH and CDR2 LQKENI. This CDR3 region has 15 residues. CDR3 nucleotide sequence: TGTGCCAGCGTTAAGACTCGGGGGGTTCGGGAGACCCAGTACTTC. This sequence encodes CASVKTRGVRETQYF.

The V and J genes are TRBV7-9 and TRBJ2-7, with D maybe TRBD1 (6 bases). From germline, CDR1 is SEHNR and CDR2 FQNEAQ (reference sequence). V lost 5 bases to trimming and J lost 0 bases, with 20 bases between them. The CDR3 is made up of 17 amino acids. The chain's CDR3 is CASSTPTGTPISYEQYF. CDR3 in DNA: TGTGCCAGCAGCACCCCCACCGGGACACCCATCTCCTACGAGCAGTACTTC. Using reference TRBV7-9 and TRBJ2-7 for the parts outside the CDR3, the full variable domain is DTGVSQNPRHKITKRGQNVTFRCDPISEHNRLYWYRQTLGQGPEFLTYFQNEAQLEKSRLLSDRFSAERPKGSFSTLEIQRTEQGDSAMYLCASSTPTGTPISYEQYFGPGTRLTVT.

J is TRBJ2-1 and V is TRBV6-5; TRBD1 matches at 9 bases. Germline-derived CDR1 and CDR2 are MNHEY and SVGAGI. V shed 5 bases, J shed 1 base, and the junction held 3 bases outside the gene matches. The CDR3 totals 15 residues. CDR3 coding DNA: TGTGCCAGCAGTCCCGGGACAGGGTCCTACAATGAGCAGTTCTTC. It is translated as CASSPGTGSYNEQFF.

This rearrangement joins TRBV3-1 (or the pseudogene TRBV3-2) to TRBJ2-3; possibly TRBD2 for D (5 bases). V shed 3 bases and J shed 4 bases, with 17 bases lying between them. This CDR3 is built from 16 residues. The germline V gene encodes CDR1 LGHDT and CDR2 YNNKEL (reference sequence). CDR3 loop: CASSQSLLGSADTQYF. The CDR3 region has the DNA TGTGCCAGCAGCCAGAGCCTACTAGGAAGCGCAGATACGCAGTATTTT.

The gene calls are TRBV11-2 and TRBJ1-4; D is undetermined. Trimming took 0 bases from V and 8 from J, leaving 7 bases between them. CDR1 is SGHAT, CDR2 FQNNGV, per germline. The CDR3 is 13 residues long. Here the CDR3 reads CASSLDLVEKLFF. The CDR3 DNA reads TGTGCCAGCAGCTTAGATCTCGTAGAAAAACTGTTTTTT.

The genes are TRBV7-9 and TRBJ2-2; the match to TRBD1 covers 7 bases. Trimming took 5 bases from V and 2 from J; bases not matched to a gene: 8. The germline V gene has CDR1 SEHNR and CDR2 FQNEAQ (reference sequence). The CDR3 runs 16 residues. The CDR3 region is CASSIPGQPNTGELFF. The CDR3 DNA follows: TGTGCCAGCAGCATACCGGGACAGCCTAACACCGGGGAGCTGTTTTTT.

V and J are TRBV11-2 and TRBJ1-1; TRBD1 might be the D (6 bases). This CDR3 has 19 residues. V lost 6 bases to trimming and J lost 6 bases, with 32 bases between them. Germline V CDR1 and CDR2: SGHAT, FQNNGV. In DNA, the CDR3 is TGTGCCAGCAGTGAACTACAGGGATCACTCCCCGTTAAGGGCCCTGAAGCTTTCTTT. Residues: CASSELQGSLPVKGPEAFF. Looking up the rest from reference TRBV11-2 and TRBJ1-1 gives the full variable domain: EAGVAQSPRYKIIEKRQSVAFWCNPISGHATLYWYQQILGQGPKLLIQFQNNGVVDDSQLPKDRFSAERLKGVDSTLKIQPAKLEDSAVYLCASSELQGSLPVKGPEAFFGQGTRLTVV.